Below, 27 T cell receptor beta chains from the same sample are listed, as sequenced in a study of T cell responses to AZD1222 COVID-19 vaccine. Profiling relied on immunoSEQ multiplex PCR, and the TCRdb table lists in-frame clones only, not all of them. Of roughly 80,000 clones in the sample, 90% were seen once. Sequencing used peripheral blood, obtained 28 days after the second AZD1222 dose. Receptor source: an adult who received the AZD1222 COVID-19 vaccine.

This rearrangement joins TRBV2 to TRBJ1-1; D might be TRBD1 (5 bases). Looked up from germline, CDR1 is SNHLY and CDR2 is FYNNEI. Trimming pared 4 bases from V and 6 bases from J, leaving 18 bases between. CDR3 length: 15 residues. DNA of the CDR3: TGTGCCAGCAGTGCCAGGACCGGCCAAGGGGCTGAAGCTTTCTTT. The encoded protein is CASSARTGQGAEAFF.

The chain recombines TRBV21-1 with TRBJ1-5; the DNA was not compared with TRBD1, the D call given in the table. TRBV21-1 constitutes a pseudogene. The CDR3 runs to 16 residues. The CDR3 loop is CASSKVPRGKDQPQHF. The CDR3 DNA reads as TGTGCCAGCAGCAAAGTACCCAGGGGGAAGGATCAGCCCCAGCATTTT.

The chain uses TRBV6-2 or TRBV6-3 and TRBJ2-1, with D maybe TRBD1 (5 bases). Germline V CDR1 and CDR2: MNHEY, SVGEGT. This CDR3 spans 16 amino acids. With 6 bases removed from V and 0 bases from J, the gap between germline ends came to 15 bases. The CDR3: CASSPRRGTSYNEQFF. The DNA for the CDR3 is TGTGCCAGCAGCCCGCGTAGGGGCACCTCCTACAATGAGCAGTTCTTC.

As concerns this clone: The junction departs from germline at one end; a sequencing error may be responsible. The CDR3 DNA is TGTGCCAGTAGTCCCCTGGGGGGTTCTAAGCTCTTC. The encoded protein is CASSPLGGSKLF. The J gene is TRBJ2-1, the V gene TRBV19; D may be TRBD2 (6 bases). CDR3 size: 12 residues. Germline loops: CDR1 LNHDA, CDR2 SQIVND (reference sequence).

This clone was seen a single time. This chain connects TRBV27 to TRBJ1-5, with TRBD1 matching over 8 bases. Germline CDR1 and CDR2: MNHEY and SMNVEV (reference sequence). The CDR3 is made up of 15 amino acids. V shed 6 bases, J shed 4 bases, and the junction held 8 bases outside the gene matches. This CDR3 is CASRGQGNLNQPQHF. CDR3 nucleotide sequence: TGTGCCAGCAGAGGACAGGGCAATTTAAATCAGCCCCAGCATTTT.

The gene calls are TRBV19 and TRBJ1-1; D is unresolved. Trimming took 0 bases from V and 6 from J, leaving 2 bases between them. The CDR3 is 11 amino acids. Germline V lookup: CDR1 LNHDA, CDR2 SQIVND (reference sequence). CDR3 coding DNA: TGTGCCAGTAGTATAGAGGCTGAAGCTTTCTTT. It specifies CASSIEAEAFF. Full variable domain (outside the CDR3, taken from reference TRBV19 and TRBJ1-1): DGGITQSPKYLFRKEGQNVTLSCEQNLNHDAMYWYRQDPGQGLRLIYYSQIVNDFQKGDIAEGYSVSREKKESFPLTVTSAQKNPTAFYLCASSIEAEAFFGQGTRLTVV.

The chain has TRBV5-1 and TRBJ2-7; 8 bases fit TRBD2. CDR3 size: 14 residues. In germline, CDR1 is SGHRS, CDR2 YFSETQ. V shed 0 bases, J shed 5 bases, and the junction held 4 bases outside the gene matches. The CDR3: CASSLVAGGDEQYF. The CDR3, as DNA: TGCGCCAGCAGCTTGGTTGCGGGGGGTGACGAGCAGTACTTC. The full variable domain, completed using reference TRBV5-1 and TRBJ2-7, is KAGVTQTPRYLIKTRGQQVTLSCSPISGHRSVSWYQQTPGQGLQFLFEYFSETQRNKGNFPGRFSGRQFSNSRSEMNVSTLELGDSALYLCASSLVAGGDEQYFGPGTRLTVT.

For the CDR3, the DNA is TGTGCCATCAGTGAGCCCCTAAATACGCAGTATTTT. Its translation: CAISEPLNTQYF. The genes are TRBV10-3 and TRBJ2-3; D ambiguous. V gave up 2 bases and J gave up 7 bases, with 7 bases separating them. The CDR3 has 12 residues. Germline V gene lookup returns CDR1 ENHRY and CDR2 SYGVKD.

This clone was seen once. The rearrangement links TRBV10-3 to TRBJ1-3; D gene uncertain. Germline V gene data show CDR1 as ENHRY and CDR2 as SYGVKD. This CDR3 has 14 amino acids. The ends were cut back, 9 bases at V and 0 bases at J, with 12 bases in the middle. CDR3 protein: CAIQPEGSGNTIYF. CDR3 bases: TGTGCCATTCAACCGGAAGGCTCTGGAAACACCATATATTTT.

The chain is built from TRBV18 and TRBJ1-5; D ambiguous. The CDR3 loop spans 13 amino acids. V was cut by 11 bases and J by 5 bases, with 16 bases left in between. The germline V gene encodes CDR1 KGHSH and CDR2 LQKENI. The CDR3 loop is CAQSAGRDQPQHF. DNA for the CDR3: TGTGCCCAATCGGCGGGAAGGGATCAGCCCCAGCATTTT.

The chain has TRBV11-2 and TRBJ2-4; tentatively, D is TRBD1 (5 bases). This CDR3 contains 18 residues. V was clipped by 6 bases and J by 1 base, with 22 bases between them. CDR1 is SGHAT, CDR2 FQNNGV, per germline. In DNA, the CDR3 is TGTGCCAGCAGGACCTACAGGAGCAGGAACGGGGCCAAAAACATTCAGTACTTC. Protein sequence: CASRTYRSRNGAKNIQYF.

This CDR3 reads CASDPSTGELFYGYTF. CDR3 in DNA: TGTGCCAGCGACCCGTCGACAGGAGAACTTTTTTATGGCTACACCTTC. The chain links TRBV28 to TRBJ1-2, with a tentative D call TRBD1 (6 bases). There are 16 residues in the CDR3. CDR1 and CDR2 (germline): MDHEN, SYDVKM. The ends were cut back, 8 bases at V and 5 bases at J, with 24 bases in the middle.

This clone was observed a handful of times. The CDR3 here is CASSLQGYYEQYF. The DNA of the CDR3 is TGCGCCAGCAGCTTACAGGGATACTACGAGCAGTACTTC. The chain uses TRBV5-1 and TRBJ2-7; tentative D call: TRBD1 (6 bases). V was pared by 2 bases and J by 3 bases, with 9 bases between. Germline lookup yields CDR1 SGHRS and CDR2 YFSETQ. This CDR3 contains 13 residues.

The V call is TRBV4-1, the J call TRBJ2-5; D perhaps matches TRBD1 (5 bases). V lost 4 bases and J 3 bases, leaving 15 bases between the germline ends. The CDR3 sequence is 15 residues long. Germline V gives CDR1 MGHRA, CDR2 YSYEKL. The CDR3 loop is CASSPKLGPKETQYF. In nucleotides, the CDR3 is TGCGCCAGCAGCCCAAAGCTGGGGCCAAAAGAGACCCAGTACTTC.

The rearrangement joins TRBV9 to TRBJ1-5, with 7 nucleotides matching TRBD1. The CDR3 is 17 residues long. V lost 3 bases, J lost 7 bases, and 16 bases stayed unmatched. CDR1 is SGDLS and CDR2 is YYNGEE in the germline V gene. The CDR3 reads CASSGPRGRFLVQPQHF. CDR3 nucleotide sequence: TGTGCCAGCAGCGGCCCAAGGGGGCGCTTTTTAGTACAGCCCCAGCATTTT.

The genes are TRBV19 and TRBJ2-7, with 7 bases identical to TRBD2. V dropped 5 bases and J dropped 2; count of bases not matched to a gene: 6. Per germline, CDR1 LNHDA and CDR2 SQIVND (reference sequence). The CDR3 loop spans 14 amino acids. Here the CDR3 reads CASSRQGGPYEQYF. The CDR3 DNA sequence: TGTGCCAGTAGTCGGCAGGGAGGGCCCTACGAGCAGTACTTC.

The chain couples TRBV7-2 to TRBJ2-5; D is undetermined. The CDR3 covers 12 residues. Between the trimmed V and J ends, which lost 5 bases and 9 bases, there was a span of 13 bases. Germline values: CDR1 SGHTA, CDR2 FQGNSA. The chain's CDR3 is CASSALPKAQYF. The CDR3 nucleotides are TGTGCCAGCAGCGCCTTACCTAAGGCCCAGTACTTC.

The CDR3 spells CASSHPDSSNTGELFF. DNA of the CDR3: TGCGCCAGCAGCCACCCAGACAGTTCGAACACCGGGGAGCTGTTTTTT. The rearrangement joins TRBV4-1 to TRBJ2-2; weak D call: TRBD1 (5 bases). The germline V and J ends were trimmed by 3 bases and 0 bases, with 11 bases remaining between them. Germline V lookup: CDR1 MGHRA, CDR2 YSYEKL. The CDR3 is made up of 16 amino acids.

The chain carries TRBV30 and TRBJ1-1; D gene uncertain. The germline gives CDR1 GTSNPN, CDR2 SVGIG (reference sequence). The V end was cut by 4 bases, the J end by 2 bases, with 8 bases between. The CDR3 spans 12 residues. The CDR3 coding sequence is TGTGCCTGGAACAAACTTAACACTGAAGCTTTCTTT. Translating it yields CAWNKLNTEAFF.

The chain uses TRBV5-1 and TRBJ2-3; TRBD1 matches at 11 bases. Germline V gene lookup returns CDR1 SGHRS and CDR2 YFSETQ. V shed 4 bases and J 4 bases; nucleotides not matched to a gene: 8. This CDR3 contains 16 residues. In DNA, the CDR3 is TGCGCCAGCAGCAACGGACAGGGGGCAGGATCAGATACGCAGTATTTT. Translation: CASSNGQGAGSDTQYF. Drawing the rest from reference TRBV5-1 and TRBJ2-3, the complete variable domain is KAGVTQTPRYLIKTRGQQVTLSCSPISGHRSVSWYQQTPGQGLQFLFEYFSETQRNKGNFPGRFSGRQFSNSRSEMNVSTLELGDSALYLCASSNGQGAGSDTQYFGPGTRLTVL.

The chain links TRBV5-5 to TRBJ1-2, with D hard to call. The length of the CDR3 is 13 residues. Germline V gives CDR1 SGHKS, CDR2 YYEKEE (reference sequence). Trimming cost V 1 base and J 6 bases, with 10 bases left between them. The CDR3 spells CASSLWVLNGYTF. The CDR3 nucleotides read TGTGCCAGCAGCTTGTGGGTACTGAATGGCTACACCTTC.

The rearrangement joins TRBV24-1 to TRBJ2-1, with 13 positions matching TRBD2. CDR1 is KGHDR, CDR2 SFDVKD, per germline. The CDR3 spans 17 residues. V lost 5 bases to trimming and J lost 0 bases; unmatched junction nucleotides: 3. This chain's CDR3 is CATSGTSGGVSYNEQFF. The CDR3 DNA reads TGTGCCACCAGTGGGACTAGCGGGGGAGTCTCCTACAATGAGCAGTTCTTC.

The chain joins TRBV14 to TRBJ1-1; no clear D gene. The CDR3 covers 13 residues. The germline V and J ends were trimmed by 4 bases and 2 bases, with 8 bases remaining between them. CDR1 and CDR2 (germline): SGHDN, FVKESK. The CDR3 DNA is TGTGCCAGCAGCCCCAGGTTAAACACTGAAGCTTTCTTT. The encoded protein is CASSPRLNTEAFF. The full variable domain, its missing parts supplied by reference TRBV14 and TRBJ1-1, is EAGVTQFPSHSVIEKGQTVTLRCDPISGHDNLYWYRRVMGKEIKFLLHFVKESKQDESGMPNNRFLAERTGGTYSTLKVQPAELEDSGVYFCASSPRLNTEAFFGQGTRLTVV.

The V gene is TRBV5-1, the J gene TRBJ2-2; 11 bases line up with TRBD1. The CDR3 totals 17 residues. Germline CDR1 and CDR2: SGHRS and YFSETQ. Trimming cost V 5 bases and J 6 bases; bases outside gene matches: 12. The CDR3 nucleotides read TGCGCCAGCAGTCTCGGAGCAGGACAGGGGGCATCCGGGGAGCTGTTTTTT. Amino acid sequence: CASSLGAGQGASGELFF.

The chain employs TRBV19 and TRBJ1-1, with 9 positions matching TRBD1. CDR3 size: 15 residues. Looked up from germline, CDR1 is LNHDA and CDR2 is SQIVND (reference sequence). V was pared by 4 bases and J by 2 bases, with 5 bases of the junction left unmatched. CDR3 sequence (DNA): TGTGCCAGTAGTACCCGGACAGGGGCTAACACTGAAGCTTTCTTT. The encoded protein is CASSTRTGANTEAFF.

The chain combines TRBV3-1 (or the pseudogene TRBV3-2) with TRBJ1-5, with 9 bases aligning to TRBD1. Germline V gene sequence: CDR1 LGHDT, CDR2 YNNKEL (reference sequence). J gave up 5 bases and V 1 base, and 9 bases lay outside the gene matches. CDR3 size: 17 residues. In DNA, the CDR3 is TGTGCCAGCAGCCAAGGAAACCCAACAGGGGGCTATCAGCCCCAGCATTTT. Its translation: CASSQGNPTGGYQPQHF.

This CDR3 reads CASSPTGKYPKNIQYF. The DNA for the CDR3 is TGTGCCAGCAGTCCCACAGGGAAATATCCCAAAAACATTCAGTACTTC. The rearrangement uses TRBV6-2 or TRBV6-3 and TRBJ2-4; the D gene is possibly TRBD1 (6 bases). The CDR3 extends over 16 amino acids. V dropped 5 bases and J dropped 2 bases, with 16 bases sitting between them. Germline loops: CDR1 MNHEY, CDR2 SVGEGT.